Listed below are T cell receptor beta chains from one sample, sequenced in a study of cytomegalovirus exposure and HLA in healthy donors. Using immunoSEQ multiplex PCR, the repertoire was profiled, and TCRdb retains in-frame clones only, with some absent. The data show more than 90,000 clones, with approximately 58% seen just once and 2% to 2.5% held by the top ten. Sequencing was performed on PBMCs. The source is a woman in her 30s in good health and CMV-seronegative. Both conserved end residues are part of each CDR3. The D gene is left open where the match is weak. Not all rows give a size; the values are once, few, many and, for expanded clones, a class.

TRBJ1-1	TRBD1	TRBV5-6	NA	TGTGCCAGCAGCTTAGGGGACAGGGGCTTAGAAGCTTTCTTT	CASSLGDRGLEAFF
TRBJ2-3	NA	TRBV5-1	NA	TGCGCCAGCAGCTTGGGGCCGGCACAGAAAACAGATACGCAGTATTTT	CASSLGPAQKTDTQYF
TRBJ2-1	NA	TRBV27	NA	TGTGCCAGCAGTTTATTCGCCGGGAGCCAAAATGAGCAGTTCTTC	CASSLFAGSQNEQFF
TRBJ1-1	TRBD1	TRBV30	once	TGTGCCTGCAATCCAAGGACAGGGTTGAACACTGAAGCTTTCTTT	CACNPRTGLNTEAFF
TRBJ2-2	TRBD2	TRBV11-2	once	TGTGCCAGCAGCTTAGGGGGGATCTGGCGGGAGGGCACCGGGGAGCTGTTTTTT	CASSLGGIWREGTGELFF
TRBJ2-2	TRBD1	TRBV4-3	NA	TGCGCCAGCAGCCAAGAAGGGGGACAGGGCACCGGGGAGCTGTTTTTT	CASSQEGGQGTGELFF
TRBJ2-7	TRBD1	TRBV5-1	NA	TGCGCCAGCAGCATCGGGACAGGCGAATACGAGCAGTACTTC	CASSIGTGEYEQYF
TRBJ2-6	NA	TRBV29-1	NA	TGCAGCGTTGAAGATCGGGAGCCCTCTGGGGCCAACGTCCTGACTTTC	CSVEDREPSGANVLTF
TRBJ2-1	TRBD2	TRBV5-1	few	TGCGCCAGCAGCTTGTGGGCGGGAGTTAGTAGCAATGAGCAGTTCTTC	CASSLWAGVSSNEQFF
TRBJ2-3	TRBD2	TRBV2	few	TGTGCCAGCAAAGCCGTGGGAGGGCCTGGAGATACGCAGTATTTT	CASKAVGGPGDTQYF
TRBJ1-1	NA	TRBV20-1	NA	TGCAGTGCTACGACACGGTGGTTGGCTTTCTTT	CSATTRWLAFF
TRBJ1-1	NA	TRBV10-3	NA	TGTGCCATCAGTGAGTCTTTGGGACAAAAGGTTGCTTTCTTT	CAISESLGQKVAFF
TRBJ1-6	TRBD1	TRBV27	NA	TGTGCCAGCAGCTCCGGACAGGGCGTATTCTCCTATAATTCACCCCTCCACTTT	CASSSGQGVFSYNSPLHF
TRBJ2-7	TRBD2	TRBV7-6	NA	TGTGCCAGCAGCCCATCGGGGGAGCGGGAATCCTACGAGCAGTACTTC	CASSPSGERESYEQYF
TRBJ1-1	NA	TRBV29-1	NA	TGCAGCGTTGGACCACCGGGGGGGTCCTTTCGGAACACTGAAGCTTTCTTT	CSVGPPGGSFRNTEAFF
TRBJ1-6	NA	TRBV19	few	TGTGCCAGTAGTGCGCAGGTTCGAAATTCACCCCTCCACTTT	CASSAQVRNSPLHF